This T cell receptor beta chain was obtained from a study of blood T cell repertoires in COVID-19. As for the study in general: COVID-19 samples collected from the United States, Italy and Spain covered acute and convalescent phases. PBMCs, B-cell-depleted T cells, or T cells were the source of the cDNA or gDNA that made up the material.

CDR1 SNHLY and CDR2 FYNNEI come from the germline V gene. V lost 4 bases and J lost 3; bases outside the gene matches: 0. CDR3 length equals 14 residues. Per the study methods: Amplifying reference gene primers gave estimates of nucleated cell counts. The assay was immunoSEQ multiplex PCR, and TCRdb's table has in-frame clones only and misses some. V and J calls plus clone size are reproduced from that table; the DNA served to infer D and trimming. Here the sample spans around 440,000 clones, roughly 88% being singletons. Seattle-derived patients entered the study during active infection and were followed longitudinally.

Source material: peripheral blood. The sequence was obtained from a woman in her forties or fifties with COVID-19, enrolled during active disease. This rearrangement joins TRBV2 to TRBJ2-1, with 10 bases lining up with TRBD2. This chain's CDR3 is CASSGLAGYNEQFF. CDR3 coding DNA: TGTGCCAGCAGTGGACTAGCGGGCTACAATGAGCAGTTCTTC.